The 16 T cell receptor beta chains below were found in one sample sequenced in a study of T cell changes during pregnancy in multiple sclerosis. Assay: immunoSEQ multiplex PCR; the TCRdb copy retains only in-frame clones and omits some. The table has 42,000 or so clones, around 90% seen once. The material was CD8+ T cells from peripheral blood mononuclear cells, obtained in the first trimester of pregnancy. The origin of the receptors is a female donor with multiple sclerosis, enrolled in a pregnancy study.

The rearrangement uses TRBV5-6 and TRBJ2-7; D is perhaps TRBD1 (5 bases). Germline CDR1 is SGHDT and CDR2 is YYEEEE. Trimming stripped 4 bases from V and 5 bases from J, with 16 bases between. The CDR3 has 14 residues. The CDR3 is CASSPVGRAHEQYF. Here the CDR3 DNA reads TGTGCCAGCAGCCCTGTCGGCAGGGCCCACGAGCAGTACTTC.

V and J are TRBV5-1 and TRBJ1-3; unclear D gene. V was trimmed by 0 bases and J by 0 bases, leaving 7 bases between them. The germline V gene has CDR1 SGHRS and CDR2 YFSETQ. CDR3 length equals 15 residues. In DNA, the CDR3 is TGCGCCAGCAGCTTGGAGTCACACTCTGGAAACACCATATATTTT. Residues: CASSLESHSGNTIYF.

The J gene is TRBJ2-5, the V gene TRBV6-6; 10 bases map to TRBD2. The junction had 5 bases not matched to a gene; V was cut back by 4 bases and J by 0 bases. CDR1 is MNHNY, CDR2 SVGAGI, per germline (reference sequence). This CDR3 has 16 amino acids. CDR3 loop: CASSSTSGRDQETQYF. CDR3 sequence (DNA): TGTGCCAGCAGTTCGACTAGCGGGCGAGACCAAGAGACCCAGTACTTC.

The chain carries TRBV29-1 and TRBJ2-7; 11 nucleotides line up with TRBD2. Germline V gene sequence: CDR1 SQVTM, CDR2 ANQGSEA. Trimming removed 5 bases from V and 3 bases from J; junction bases left unmatched: 12. The CDR3 runs 16 residues. CDR3 bases: TGCAGCGTTAAGGGACTAGCGGAGCGGAATAGCTACGAGCAGTACTTC. It is translated as CSVKGLAERNSYEQYF.

The chain is built from TRBV7-9 and TRBJ2-7; 11 bases match TRBD2. Germline V gives CDR1 SEHNR, CDR2 FQNEAQ (reference sequence). This CDR3 spans 19 amino acids. V dropped 1 base and J dropped 7; count of bases not matched to a gene: 18. CDR3 in DNA: TGTGCCAGCAGCTTAGTACCCTCCCTAGCGGGAGGAATCTCGGGGGAGCAGTACTTC. It specifies CASSLVPSLAGGISGEQYF. The complete variable domain, with remaining parts taken from reference TRBV7-9 and TRBJ2-7, reads DTGVSQNPRHKITKRGQNVTFRCDPISEHNRLYWYRQTLGQGPEFLTYFQNEAQLEKSRLLSDRFSAERPKGSFSTLEIQRTEQGDSAMYLCASSLVPSLAGGISGEQYFGPGTRLTVT.

The chain has TRBV7-2 and TRBJ1-6; TRBD1 aligns across 7 bases. The CDR3 spans 15 residues. With V trimmed by 3 bases and J by 12 bases, 11 bases remained unmatched. Looked up from germline, CDR1 is SGHTA and CDR2 is FQGNSA. The CDR3 region is CASSLMTGIKLPLHF. In DNA, the CDR3 is TGTGCCAGCAGCTTGATGACAGGGATTAAATTACCCCTCCACTTT.

The J gene is TRBJ1-1, the V gene TRBV19; D gene uncertain. This CDR3 spans 15 amino acids. The germline V gene encodes CDR1 LNHDA and CDR2 SQIVND (reference sequence). Trimming took 1 base from V and 1 from J, leaving 10 bases between them. The CDR3 region is CASSIGPGQNTEAFF. CDR3 coding DNA: TGTGCCAGTAGTATAGGTCCAGGTCAGAACACTGAAGCTTTCTTT.

The V and J genes are TRBV29-1 and TRBJ2-1; a possible D gene is TRBD1 (6 bases). This CDR3 contains 12 residues. Germline CDR1 SQVTM, CDR2 ANQGSEA. Trimming stripped 5 bases from V and 8 bases from J, with 13 bases between. The DNA of the CDR3 is TGCAGCGTTAACCCGGGACATCATGAGCAGTTCTTC. This translates into CSVNPGHHEQFF.

The gene calls are TRBV7-9 and TRBJ1-6; possible D gene TRBD1, 6 bases. Germline V gives CDR1 SEHNR, CDR2 FQNEAQ (reference sequence). The CDR3 loop spans 15 amino acids. V dropped 1 base and J dropped 9 bases, with 13 bases sitting between them. The CDR3 DNA follows: TGTGCCAGCAGCTTAGATGGGGGCAGTCCTTCACCCCTCCACTTT. Its protein product is CASSLDGGSPSPLHF.

The chain links TRBV7-9 to TRBJ2-1; 13 nucleotides match TRBD2. Germline V CDR1 and CDR2: SEHNR, FQNEAQ (reference sequence). Trimming removed 3 bases from V and 3 bases from J; junction bases left unmatched: 2. This CDR3 contains 16 residues. The CDR3 is CASSFGTSGDYNEQFF. The CDR3 nucleotides read TGTGCCAGCAGCTTTGGGACTAGCGGGGACTACAATGAGCAGTTCTTC.

The sample holds one count of this clone. The chain is built from TRBV10-2 and TRBJ2-7, with TRBD1 identical over 7 bases. V shed 7 bases, J shed 3 bases, and the junction held 9 bases outside the gene matches. This CDR3 is built from 14 residues. CDR1 and CDR2 from the germline V gene are WSHSY and SAAADI. The CDR3: CASKVGDSFYEQYF. CDR3 DNA: TGCGCCAGCAAGGTTGGGGACAGCTTCTACGAGCAGTACTTC.

V usage is TRBV6-1 and J usage is TRBJ1-1; D might be TRBD1 (6 bases). Per germline, CDR1 MNHNS and CDR2 SASEGT. The CDR3 is made up of 17 amino acids. Trimming took off 1 base at V and 4 bases at J, with 19 bases between the two ends. The CDR3 coding sequence is TGTGCCAGCAGTGAAGTTTTCCGTCGGGGGGGCGTCACTGAAGCTTTCTTT. It codes for CASSEVFRRGGVTEAFF.

This chain joins TRBV7-9 and TRBJ2-1; tentatively, D is TRBD1 (6 bases). Between the trimmed V and J ends, which lost 2 bases and 6 bases, there was a span of 8 bases. The CDR3 is made up of 13 amino acids. Germline CDR1 is SEHNR and CDR2 is FQNEAQ (reference sequence). The chain's CDR3 is CASSLTGSNEQFF. Here the CDR3 DNA reads TGTGCCAGCAGCTTAACAGGGTCCAATGAGCAGTTCTTC.

The chain employs TRBV19 and TRBJ1-4; 7 nucleotides line up with TRBD1. CDR1 is LNHDA and CDR2 is SQIVND in the germline V gene (reference sequence). The ends lost 3 bases at V and 2 bases at J; junction bases unmatched: 6. This CDR3 region has 16 residues. CDR3 loop: CASSIPGQPTNEKLFF. In nucleotides, the CDR3 is TGTGCCAGTAGTATCCCGGGACAGCCCACTAATGAAAAACTGTTTTTT.

CDR3: CASSPSQGAGKKLFF. CDR3 in DNA: TGCGCCAGCAGCCCGTCACAGGGGGCTGGAAAAAAACTGTTTTTT. The chain employs TRBV5-1 and TRBJ1-4; 9 bases are shared with TRBD1. Per the germline V gene, CDR1 is SGHRS and CDR2 is YFSETQ. This CDR3 has 15 residues. V dropped 4 bases and J dropped 9; count of bases not matched to a gene: 10.

The chain couples TRBV6-6 to TRBJ2-7; D call uncertain. V was cut by 4 bases and J by 5 bases, with 12 bases left in between. Germline CDR1 reads MNHNY; CDR2 reads SVGAGI (reference sequence). The CDR3 is 13 amino acids. In DNA, the CDR3 is TGTGCCAGCAGTTCGGCCGGGTACAACGAGCAGTACTTC. This sequence encodes CASSSAGYNEQYF.